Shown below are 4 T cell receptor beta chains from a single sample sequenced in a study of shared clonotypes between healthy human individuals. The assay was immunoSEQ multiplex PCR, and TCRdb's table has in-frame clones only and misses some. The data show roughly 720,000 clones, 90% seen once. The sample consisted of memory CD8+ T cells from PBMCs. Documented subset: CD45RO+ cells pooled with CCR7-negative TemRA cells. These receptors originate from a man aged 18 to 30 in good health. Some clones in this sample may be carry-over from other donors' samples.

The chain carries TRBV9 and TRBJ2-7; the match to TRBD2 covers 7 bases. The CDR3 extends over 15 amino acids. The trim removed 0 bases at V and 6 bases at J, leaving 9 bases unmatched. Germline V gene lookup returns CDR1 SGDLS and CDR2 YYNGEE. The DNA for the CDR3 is TGTGCCAGCAGCGTAGGAGGCGGGGGTCCCCTCGAGCAGTACTTC. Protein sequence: CASSVGGGGPLEQYF.

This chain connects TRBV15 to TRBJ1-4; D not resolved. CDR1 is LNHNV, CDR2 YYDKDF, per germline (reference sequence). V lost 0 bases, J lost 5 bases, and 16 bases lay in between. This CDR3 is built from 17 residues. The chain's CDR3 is CATSRDLTDIYNEKLFF. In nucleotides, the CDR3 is TGTGCCACCAGCAGAGATCTCACAGATATTTACAATGAAAAACTGTTTTTT.

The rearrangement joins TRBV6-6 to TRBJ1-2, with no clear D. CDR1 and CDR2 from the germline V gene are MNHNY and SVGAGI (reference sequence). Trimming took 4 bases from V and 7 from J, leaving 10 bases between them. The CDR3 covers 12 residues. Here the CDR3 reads CASSLEGIGYTF. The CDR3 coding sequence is TGTGCCAGCAGTTTGGAAGGGATTGGCTACACCTTC.

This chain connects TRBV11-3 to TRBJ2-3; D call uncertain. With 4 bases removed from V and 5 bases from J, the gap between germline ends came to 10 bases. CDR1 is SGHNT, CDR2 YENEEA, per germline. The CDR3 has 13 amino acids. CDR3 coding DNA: TGTGCCAGCAGCTCAATTCAGGAAGATACGCAGTATTTT. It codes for CASSSIQEDTQYF.